This TCR beta chain was sequenced for a study of cytomegalovirus exposure and HLA in healthy donors (dated by TCRdb to the late 2010s). Notes on the research overall: An earlier analysis of 587 of the donors reported 276 Gb of sequence data and around 120 million unique TCR beta sequences obtained from roughly 180 million T cells. Class I and class II HLA loci were covered by the typing at four-digit resolution. Donor age, sex, ethnicity and CMV serostatus were collected together with the repertoire data. The T cell repertoires of under 700 subjects were profiled by immunosequencing and related to cytomegalovirus serostatus. Typing coverage differed by locus: A, B, C, DRB1 and DQB1 were typed in about 620-630 donors, DQA1 in about 500, DPA1 in 600 to 610, and DPB1 in about 450. To decide whether each TCR beta V gene segment behaved as functional or pseudogenic, an earlier analysis of approximately 620 of the donors relied on high-throughput TCR beta sequencing. All discovery cohort repertoires had been generated using a single sequencing platform. To predict cytomegalovirus infection status, the study combined high-throughput TCR immunosequencing, statistical association of individual TCRs with disease status, and machine learning. A later analysis re-analyzed previously published TCR beta repertoires from about 600 donors and added high-resolution HLA genotyping to study TCR occurrence patterns. Genome-wide SNP genotypes for about 65% of the roughly 670 donors were used in a later genetic analysis, which treated that subset as a discovery cohort. A separate validation cohort of about 110 different subjects was used in addition to the approximately 640-subject first cohort. The study was designed to test whether signatures of past pathogen exposure could be identified by cataloging public T cell receptors. Several DR-DQ haplotypes were treated as single units for association and clustering because of strong linkage in the cohort. Among the roughly 400 genotyped donors, approximately 77% belonged to the genetic ancestry cluster associated with self-reported Caucasian donors. In the later analysis, no new phenotypic data were used to find candidate immune exposures; instead, reliance was placed on TCR beta sequences and their occurrence across donors. On average, 235,054 unique TCR beta nucleotide sequences were sequenced per donor among fewer than 500 genotyped donors of the cohort, with around 19% of those sequences being non-productive. An early release that covered about 600 HLA-typed donors contained 300 to 350 gigabases of sequencing data and some 87 million unique TCR sequences. Study-wide findings and limitations: The study listed 164 TCR beta chains as associated with cytomegalovirus. A cluster of highly shared sequence variants was judged likely to be a technical artifact of the sequencing pipeline. Because HLA typing was unavailable for some donors at each locus, only the typed subset was used in association tests. A few of the identified cytomegalovirus-associated TCR beta chains were confirmed in vitro to be specific for cytomegalovirus antigens. An earlier analysis of several hundred of the donors showed that most TCR beta V segments appeared in productive rearrangements either about 87% or about 30% of the time, which broadly matched IMGT annotations. Sequencing depth was assumed to be roughly uniform across donors in the presence/absence analyses, though that assumption may not hold. The only immune exposure information available for the cohort was CMV serostatus. A later genetic analysis associated a missense DCLRE1C variant with V-gene and J-gene trimming of TCR beta chains, and an independent cohort replicated the association. In a later analysis, the rate of TCR association differed among HLA loci, with DRB1 alleles having the most associated TCRs and HLA-C alleles having the fewest. In this cohort, only TCR beta chains were sequenced, and detectable features were limited by the absence of alpha or paired-chain data. According to the authors, the approach could potentially be generalized to other disease states and immunological phenotypes. Because the 87-base-pair reads could not distinguish some IMGT-functional V segments, including TRBV6-2 and TRBV6-3, those segments were excluded. The classifier was reported to diagnose cytomegalovirus status with high specificity and sensitivity in both the original and validation cohorts. Assigning TCR associations to individual alleles was difficult when HLA alleles, especially DR and DQ, strongly co-occurred. A later genetic analysis reported fewer N-insertions in productive TCRs among donors in an Asian-associated ancestry cluster than the roughly 620-donor mean. A later analysis reported that several top co-occurrence clusters appeared linked to parvovirus B19, influenza, CMV and Epstein-Barr virus. Correlated functional status among segregating V segments might be attributable to linkage disequilibrium, but an unknown experimental factor could not be ruled out. Most TCR sequences were observed very rarely across donors, whereas some public TCRs were present in many individuals. Most CMV-associated TCR beta chains appeared to be HLA-restricted in a later analysis, and the HLA associations seemed to be driven largely by CMV exposure. In a later analysis, HLA-associated TCR beta chains were found to be more clonally expanded and to have lower generation probabilities than equally common non-associated chains. Over 15 rarely observed V segments, including chromosome 9 orphons, were excluded from the earlier analysis of some 590 of the donors because counts were too low. A further reported finding was that TCR beta sequences accurately predicted the HLA-A and HLA-B alleles for most subjects in the first cohort. In a later analysis, around 17,000 TCR beta sequences were associated with specific HLA alleles at a false discovery rate of 0.05.

The cohort comprised fewer than 700 healthy bone marrow donors. Cohort members were all nominally healthy when sampled, although unrecorded immune exposures were likely present. The donor was CMV seropositive and was included in the group of some 290 seropositive cohort members. A peripheral blood sample was provided by each donor, and peripheral blood mononuclear cells were used for TCR beta sequencing. The Qiagen DNeasy Blood Extraction Kit was used to extract genomic DNA from the blood cell samples. For this chain, trimming is 5 bases at the V end and 5 bases at the J end, and the number of junction bases without a gene match is 4. Based on the germline V gene (reference sequence), the CDR1 and CDR2 sequences are PRHDT and FYEKMQ. The CDR3 starts with the cysteine, ends with the phenylalanine, and has 13 residues. Kept here is only the CDR3 DNA, which spans 39 bases and is read in frame from base 1.

The receptor library was made with the immunoSEQ multiplex PCR assay. For the multiplex PCR, a mixture combining 60 forward primers for TCR Vbeta segments and 13 reverse primers for TCR Jbeta segments was used. A multiplex PCR assay on genomic DNA amplified the CDR3 region of rearranged TCR beta genes. The amplified TCR beta libraries were sequenced on the Illumina HiSeq System as 87-base-pair reads. The original methods were these. Across the 670 or so repertoires, a later analysis counted roughly 84 million unique TCR beta chains, 9.5 million to 12 million of which were shared by at least two donors. A nearest-neighbor algorithm error-corrected the raw reads and collapsed the reads into unique sequences, merging closely related sequences to remove PCR and sequencing errors. To assign V, D and J gene segments, CDR3 sequences were aligned to IMGT reference sequences. For a sequence to be retained, a match of at least six nucleotides to both a V gene segment and a J gene segment was required. Rearrangements were classified as productive when the CDR3 lacked stop codons and remained in frame with V and J, and all other rearrangements were classified as non-productive. Following IMGT convention, CDR3 was defined as the stretch from the second conserved V-encoded cysteine up to the conserved J-encoded phenylalanine. The earlier analysis of about 500 of the donors excluded sequences that lacked an unambiguous match to a single V gene segment. In an earlier analysis of several hundred of the donors, a V segment was called functional when productive rearrangements were above 56.7%, and segregating when the standard deviation between donors exceeded 5%. A statistical classification framework was built to diagnose cytomegalovirus status from the catalog of TCR beta chain sequences. In a later analysis, TCR nucleotide sequences were compared against IMGT/GENE-DB human TR gene sequences so that V and J genes could be assigned. Using the TCRdist pipeline, a later analysis assigned CDR3 sequences along with most-parsimonious VDJ recombination scenarios. A later analysis defined each TCR beta chain by its CDR3 amino acid sequence plus V-gene family, and excluded reads lacking a unique V-gene family. A later analysis removed 600 or so highly shared, low-generation-probability nucleotide sequences to deal with suspected cross-contamination and a sequencing artifact. For each public chain, a later analysis derived a clonal expansion index from normalized ranks of inferred template counts within each repertoire. In a later analysis, generation probabilities were computed using a VDJ recombination model fitted to out-of-frame rearrangements, and the results were checked against IGoR. In a later analysis, TCR-TCR, TCR-HLA and TCR-CMV co-occurrence was scored with hypergeometric tests, and a repertoire-size bias correction was applied to TCR pairs. In a later analysis, false discovery rates were estimated by permuting HLA or CMV assignments 20 times. A later analysis grouped co-occurring TCRs with DBSCAN, adding TCRdist sequence similarity when clustering within HLA-allele-positive subsets. For co-occurrence clustering, repertoires with fewer than 30,000 or more than 120,000 public chains were excluded, along with about five repertoires with anomalous nucleotide sharing. TCRdb limited this immuneACCESS table to in-frame rearrangements with V and J called. A share of clones is missing; checked studies link under half to unresolved V genes, and the rest is unexplained. The V and J calls and clone size are taken from that table; D and trimming were inferred from the DNA. This sample holds about 150,000 clones; 82% were observed only once. The leading ten clones occupy about 8.6% of the sample.

For this clone: Its antigen is unknown. No base quality information exists; no much larger clone differs at one position.

The TCR originated in a woman between 50 and 59 years old in good health and CMV-seropositive. Input material: PBMCs. The V gene is TRBV13 and the J gene is TRBJ2-7, and TRBD1 matches 9 of the central bases. The CDR3 region has the sequence CASSTWTGDEQYF. The DNA reads as follows: TGTGCCAGCAGCACGTGGACAGGGGACGAGCAGTACTTC. With the rest looked up from the reference TRBV13 and TRBJ2-7 genes rather than sequenced, the full variable domain is AAGVIQSPRHLIKEKRETATLKCYPIPRHDTVYWYQQGPGQDPQFLISFYEKMQSDKGSIPDRFSAQQFSDYHSELNMSSLELGDSALYFCASSTWTGDEQYFGPGTRLTVT.